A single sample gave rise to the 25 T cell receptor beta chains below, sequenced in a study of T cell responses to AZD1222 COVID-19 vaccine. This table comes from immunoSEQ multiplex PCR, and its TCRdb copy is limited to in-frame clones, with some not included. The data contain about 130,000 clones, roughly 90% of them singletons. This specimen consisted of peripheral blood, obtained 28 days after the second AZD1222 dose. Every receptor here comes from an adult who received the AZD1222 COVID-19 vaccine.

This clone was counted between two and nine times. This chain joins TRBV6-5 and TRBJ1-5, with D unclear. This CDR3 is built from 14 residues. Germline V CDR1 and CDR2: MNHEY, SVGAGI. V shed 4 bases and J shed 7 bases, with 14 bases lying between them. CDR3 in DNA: TGTGCCAGCAGTTTAGAATCACCGTGGCAGCCCCAGCATTTT. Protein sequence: CASSLESPWQPQHF.

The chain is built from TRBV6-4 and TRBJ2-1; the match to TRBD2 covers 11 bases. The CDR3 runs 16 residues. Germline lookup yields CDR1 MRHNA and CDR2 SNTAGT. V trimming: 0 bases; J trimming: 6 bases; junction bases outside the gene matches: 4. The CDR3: CASSDSTSGSSNEQFF. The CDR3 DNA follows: TGTGCCAGCAGTGACTCTACTAGCGGGAGTTCCAATGAGCAGTTCTTC.

DNA for the CDR3: TGTGCCAGCAGCTTGGGCGGGACAGGGGAAGGTGAAAAACTGTTTTTT. Protein: CASSLGGTGEGEKLFF. This chain joins TRBV5-5 and TRBJ1-4; 10 nucleotides agree with TRBD1. The CDR3 contains 16 residues. CDR1 is SGHKS and CDR2 is YYEKEE in the germline V gene (reference sequence). V lost 0 bases and J lost 7; bases outside the gene matches: 6.

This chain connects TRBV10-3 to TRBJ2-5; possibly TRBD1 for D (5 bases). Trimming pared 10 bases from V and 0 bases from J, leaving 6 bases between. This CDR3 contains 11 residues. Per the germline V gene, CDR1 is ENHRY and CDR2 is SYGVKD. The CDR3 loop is CATGYQETQYF. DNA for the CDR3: TGTGCCACAGGGTACCAAGAGACCCAGTACTTC.

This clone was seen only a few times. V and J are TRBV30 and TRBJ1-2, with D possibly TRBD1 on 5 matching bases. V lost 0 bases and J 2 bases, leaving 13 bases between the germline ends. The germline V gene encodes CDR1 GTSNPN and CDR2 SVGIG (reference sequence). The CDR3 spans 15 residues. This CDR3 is CAWSVSLGGNYGYTF. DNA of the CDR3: TGTGCCTGGAGTGTATCGTTGGGGGGAAACTATGGCTACACCTTC.

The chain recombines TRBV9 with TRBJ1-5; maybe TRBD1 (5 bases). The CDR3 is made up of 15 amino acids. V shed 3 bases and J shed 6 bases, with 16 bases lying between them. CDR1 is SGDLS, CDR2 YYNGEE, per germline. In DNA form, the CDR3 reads TGTGCCAGCAGCGCACAAGGGGAGGCTGGTCAGCCCCAGCATTTT. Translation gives CASSAQGEAGQPQHF.

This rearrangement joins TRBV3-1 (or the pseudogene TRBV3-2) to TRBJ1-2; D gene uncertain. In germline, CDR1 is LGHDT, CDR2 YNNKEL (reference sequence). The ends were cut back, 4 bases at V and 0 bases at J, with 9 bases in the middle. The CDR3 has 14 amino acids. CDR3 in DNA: TGTGCCAGCAGCCCGGGATCAGCTAACTATGGCTACACCTTC. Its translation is CASSPGSANYGYTF.

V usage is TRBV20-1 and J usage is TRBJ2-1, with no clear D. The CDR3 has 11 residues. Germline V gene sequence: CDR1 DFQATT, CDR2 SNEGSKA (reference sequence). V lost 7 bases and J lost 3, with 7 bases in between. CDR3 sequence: CSVYRYNEQFF. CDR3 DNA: TGCAGTGTCTACCGCTACAATGAGCAGTTCTTC.

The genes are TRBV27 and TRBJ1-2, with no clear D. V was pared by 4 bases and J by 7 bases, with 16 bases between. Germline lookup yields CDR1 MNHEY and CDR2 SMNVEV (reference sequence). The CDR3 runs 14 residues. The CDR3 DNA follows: TGTGCCAGCAGTTCCACAGACATGTTGGGTGGCTACACCTTC. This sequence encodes CASSSTDMLGGYTF.

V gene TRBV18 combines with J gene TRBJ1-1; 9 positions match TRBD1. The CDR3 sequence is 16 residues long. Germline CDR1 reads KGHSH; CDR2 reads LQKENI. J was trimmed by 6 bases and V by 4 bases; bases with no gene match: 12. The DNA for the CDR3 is TGTGCCAGCTCACGCGCTCCGGGACAGGGAGGAGCTGAAGCTTTCTTT. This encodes CASSRAPGQGGAEAFF. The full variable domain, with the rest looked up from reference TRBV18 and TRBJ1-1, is NAGVMQNPRHLVRRRGQEARLRCSPMKGHSHVYWYRQLPEEGLKFMVYLQKENIIDESGMPKERFSAEFPKEGPSILRIQQVVRGDSAAYFCASSRAPGQGGAEAFFGQGTRLTVV.

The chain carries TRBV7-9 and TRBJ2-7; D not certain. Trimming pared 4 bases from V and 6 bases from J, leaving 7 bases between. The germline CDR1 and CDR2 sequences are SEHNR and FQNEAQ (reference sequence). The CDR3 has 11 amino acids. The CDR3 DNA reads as TGTGCCAGCAGCTGGGATCGCGAGCAGTACTTC. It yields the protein CASSWDREQYF.

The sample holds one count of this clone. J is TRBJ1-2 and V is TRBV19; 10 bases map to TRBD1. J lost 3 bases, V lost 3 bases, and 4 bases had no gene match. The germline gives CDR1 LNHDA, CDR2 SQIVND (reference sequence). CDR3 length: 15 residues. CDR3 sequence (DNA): TGTGCCAGTAGTATCCGGGACAGGGGCCACTATGGCTACACCTTC. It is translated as CASSIRDRGHYGYTF.

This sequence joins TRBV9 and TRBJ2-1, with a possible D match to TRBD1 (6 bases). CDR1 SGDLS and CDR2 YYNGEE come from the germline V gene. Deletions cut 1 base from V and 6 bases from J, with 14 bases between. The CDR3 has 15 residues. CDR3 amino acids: CASSVMGAQGNEQFF. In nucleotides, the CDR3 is TGTGCCAGCAGCGTAATGGGGGCGCAGGGCAATGAGCAGTTCTTC.

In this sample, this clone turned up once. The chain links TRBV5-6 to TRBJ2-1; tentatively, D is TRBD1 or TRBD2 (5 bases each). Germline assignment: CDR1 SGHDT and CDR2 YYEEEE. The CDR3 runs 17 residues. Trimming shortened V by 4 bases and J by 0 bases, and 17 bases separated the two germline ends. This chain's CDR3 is CASSPTPGHHSYNEQFF. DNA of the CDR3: TGTGCCAGCAGCCCGACCCCGGGGCACCACTCCTACAATGAGCAGTTCTTC.

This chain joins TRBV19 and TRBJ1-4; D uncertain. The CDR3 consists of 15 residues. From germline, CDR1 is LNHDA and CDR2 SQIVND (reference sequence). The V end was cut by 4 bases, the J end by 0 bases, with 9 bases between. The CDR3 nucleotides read TGTGCCAGTAGTAACCGGGCCTCAACTAATGAAAAACTGTTTTTT. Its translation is CASSNRASTNEKLFF.

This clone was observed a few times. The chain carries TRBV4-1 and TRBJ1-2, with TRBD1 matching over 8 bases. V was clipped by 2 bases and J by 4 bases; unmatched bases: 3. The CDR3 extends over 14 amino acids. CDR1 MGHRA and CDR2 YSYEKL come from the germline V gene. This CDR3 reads CASSQTDRVYGYTF. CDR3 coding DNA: TGCGCCAGCAGCCAAACGGACAGGGTCTATGGCTACACCTTC.

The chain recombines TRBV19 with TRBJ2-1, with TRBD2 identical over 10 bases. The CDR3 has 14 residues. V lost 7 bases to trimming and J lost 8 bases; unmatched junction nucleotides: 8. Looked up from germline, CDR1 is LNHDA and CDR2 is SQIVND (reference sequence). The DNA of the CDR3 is TGTGCCAGTACCCTACAGGGGACTAGCGATGAGCAGTTCTTC. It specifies CASTLQGTSDEQFF.

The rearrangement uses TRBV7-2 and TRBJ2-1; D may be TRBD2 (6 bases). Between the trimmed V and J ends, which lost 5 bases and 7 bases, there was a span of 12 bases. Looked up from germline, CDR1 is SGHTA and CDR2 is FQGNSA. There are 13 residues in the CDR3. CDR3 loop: CASSLPGRNEQFF. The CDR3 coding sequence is TGTGCCAGCAGCCTCCCCGGGAGAAATGAGCAGTTCTTC.

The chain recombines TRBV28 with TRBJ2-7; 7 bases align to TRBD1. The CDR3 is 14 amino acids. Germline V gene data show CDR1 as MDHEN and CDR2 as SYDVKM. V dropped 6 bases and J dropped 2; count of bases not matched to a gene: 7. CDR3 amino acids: CASSPPGGAYEQYF. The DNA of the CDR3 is TGTGCCAGCAGCCCCCCAGGGGGTGCCTACGAGCAGTACTTC.

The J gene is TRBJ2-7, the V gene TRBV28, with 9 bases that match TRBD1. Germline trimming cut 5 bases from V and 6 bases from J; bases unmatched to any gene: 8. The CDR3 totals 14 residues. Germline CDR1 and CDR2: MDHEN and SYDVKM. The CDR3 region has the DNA TGTGCCAGCAGTCCGACGGACAGGGGTCTCGAGCAGTACTTC. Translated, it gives CASSPTDRGLEQYF.

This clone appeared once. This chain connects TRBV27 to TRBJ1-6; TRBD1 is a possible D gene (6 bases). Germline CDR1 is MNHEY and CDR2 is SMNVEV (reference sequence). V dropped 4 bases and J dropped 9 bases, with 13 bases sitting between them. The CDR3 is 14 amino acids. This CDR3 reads CASSWGGAGSPLHF. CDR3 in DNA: TGTGCCAGCAGTTGGGGGGGGGCGGGTTCACCCCTCCACTTT.

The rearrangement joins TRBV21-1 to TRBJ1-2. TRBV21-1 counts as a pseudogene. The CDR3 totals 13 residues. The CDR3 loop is CASSQGFSYGYTF. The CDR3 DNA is TGTGCCAGCAGCCAAGGATTTTCCTATGGCTACACCTTC.

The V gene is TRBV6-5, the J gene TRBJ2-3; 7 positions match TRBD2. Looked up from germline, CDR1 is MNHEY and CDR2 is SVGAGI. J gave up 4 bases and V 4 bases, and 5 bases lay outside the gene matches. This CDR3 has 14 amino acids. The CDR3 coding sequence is TGTGCCAGCAGTTCGTGGGAGGGAGCAGATACGCAGTATTTT. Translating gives CASSSWEGADTQYF.

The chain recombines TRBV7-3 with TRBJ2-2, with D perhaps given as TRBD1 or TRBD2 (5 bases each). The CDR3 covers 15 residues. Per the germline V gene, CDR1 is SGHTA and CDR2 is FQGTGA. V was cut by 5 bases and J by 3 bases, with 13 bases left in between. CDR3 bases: TGTGCCAGCAGCCTCGGGACGGCGGACACCGGGGAGCTGTTTTTT. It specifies CASSLGTADTGELFF.

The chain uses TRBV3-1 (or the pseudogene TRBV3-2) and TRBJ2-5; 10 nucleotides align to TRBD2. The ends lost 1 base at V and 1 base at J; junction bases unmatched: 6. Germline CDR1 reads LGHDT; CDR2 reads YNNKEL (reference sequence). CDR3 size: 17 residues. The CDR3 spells CASSQGASGGPQETQYF. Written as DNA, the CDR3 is TGTGCCAGCAGCCAAGGGGCTAGCGGGGGACCCCAAGAGACCCAGTACTTC.